A single sample is the source of the 9 T cell receptor beta chains below, sequenced in a study of T cells after yellow fever vaccination. TCRdb recomputed calls from the 5' RACE reads with MiXCR, one row per CDR3 protein. The sample has 400,000 or so distinct CDR3 sequences, around 10% seen once; the top ten hold more than 15%. The input for sequencing was PBMCs, taken on the day of the first yellow fever vaccination. These receptor sequences come from a man younger than 30 who received the YFV17D yellow fever vaccine.

This clonotype was counted a few times. V gene TRBV15 combines with J gene TRBJ1-1; D not certain. This CDR3 has 13 residues. The V and J ends lost 1 base and 7 bases respectively, with 10 bases between them. The germline gives CDR1 LNHNV, CDR2 YYDKDF (reference sequence). In DNA, the CDR3 is TGTGCCACCAGCAGAGCCGGAGGGATTGAAGCTTTCTTT. It codes for CATSRAGGIEAFF.

The chain carries TRBV6-5 and TRBJ1-1; D may be TRBD1 (6 bases). CDR3 length: 15 amino acids. V dropped 4 bases and J dropped 3 bases, with 15 bases sitting between them. CDR1 is MNHEY and CDR2 is SVGAGI in the germline V gene. The CDR3 bases are TGTGCCAGCAGTTCCCCTCCAGGGGTCGACACTGAAGCTTTCTTT. This encodes CASSSPPGVDTEAFF.

The chain has TRBV30 and TRBJ2-7; D uncertain. Germline V lookup: CDR1 GTSNPN, CDR2 SVGIG (reference sequence). V lost 0 bases, J lost 3 bases, and 9 bases lay in between. CDR3 size: 13 residues. The chain's CDR3 is CAWSVQPRYEQYF. The CDR3 DNA reads as TGTGCCTGGAGTGTACAACCCCGCTACGAGCAGTACTTC.

The chain is built from TRBV20-1 and TRBJ1-1; 10 bases agree with TRBD1. There are 13 residues in the CDR3. The germline V gene encodes CDR1 DFQATT and CDR2 SNEGSKA (reference sequence). The V gene end was trimmed by 6 bases and the J gene end by 5 bases; junction bases not matched to a gene: 6. This chain's CDR3 is CSAWDRGGTEAFF. CDR3 sequence (DNA): TGCAGTGCGTGGGACAGGGGAGGAACTGAAGCTTTCTTT.

This clonotype was counted at least ten times. The rearrangement links TRBV4-1 to TRBJ2-1; D could derive from TRBD1 or TRBD2 (5 bases each). Germline CDR1 reads MGHRA; CDR2 reads YSYEKL. This CDR3 is 16 amino acids long. V lost 0 bases to trimming and J lost 4 bases, with 13 bases between them. The CDR3 DNA follows: TGCGCCAGCAGCCAAGATTCGGCAGGGAGATACAATGAGCAGTTCTTC. Its translation is CASSQDSAGRYNEQFF.

This clonotype was detected a few times. This sequence joins TRBV20-1 and TRBJ2-1; 7 bases agree with TRBD2. V shed 4 bases, J shed 3 bases, and the junction held 6 bases outside the gene matches. Germline V gene sequence: CDR1 DFQATT, CDR2 SNEGSKA (reference sequence). The CDR3 runs 14 residues. The CDR3: CSATPAGRYNEQFF. CDR3 nucleotides: TGCAGTGCTACCCCAGCGGGGCGCTACAATGAGCAGTTCTTC.

This clonotype was seen repeatedly, ten times or more. CDR3 loop: CASSPGTSNSYEQYF. The CDR3 DNA sequence: TGTGCCAGCTCACCTGGAACCTCAAACTCCTACGAGCAGTACTTC. The chain combines TRBV18 with TRBJ2-7, with D unclear. CDR1 and CDR2 (germline): KGHSH, LQKENI. The CDR3 runs 15 residues. The V and J ends lost 3 bases and 0 bases respectively, with 12 bases between them.

The genes are TRBV5-4 and TRBJ2-5, with 9 positions matching TRBD1. Germline CDR1 SGHNT, CDR2 YYREEE (reference sequence). This CDR3 region has 14 residues. Germline trimming cut 4 bases from V and 2 bases from J; bases unmatched to any gene: 3. CDR3 coding DNA: TGTGCCAGCAGCGTAGACAGGGGGCAAGAGACCCAGTACTTC. This codes for CASSVDRGQETQYF.

Only a few counts were recorded for this clonotype. This chain links TRBV4-2 with TRBJ2-2; TRBD1 matches 7 bases. Germline CDR1 reads LGHNA; CDR2 reads YNFKEQ. CDR3 length equals 17 residues. The V and J ends lost 2 bases and 6 bases, in that order; junction bases with no gene match: 12. The CDR3 loop is CASSQLKSGGEAGELFF. For the CDR3, the DNA is TGTGCCAGCAGCCAACTCAAATCAGGGGGAGAGGCCGGGGAGCTGTTTTTT.